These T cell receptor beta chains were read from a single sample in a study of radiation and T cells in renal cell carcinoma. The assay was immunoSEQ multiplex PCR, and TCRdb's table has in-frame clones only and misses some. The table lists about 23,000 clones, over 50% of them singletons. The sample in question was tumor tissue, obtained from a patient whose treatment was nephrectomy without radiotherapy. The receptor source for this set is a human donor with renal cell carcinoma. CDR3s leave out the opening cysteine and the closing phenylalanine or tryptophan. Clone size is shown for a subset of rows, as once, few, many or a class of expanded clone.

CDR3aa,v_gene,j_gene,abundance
ASRLQGHPNGYT,TRBV6-1,TRBJ1-2,once
ASSIADSYEQY,TRBV18,TRBJ2-7,-
AISESRAGANEKLF,TRBV10-3,TRBJ1-4,-
AWRRIGVPYEQY,TRBV30,TRBJ2-7,once
ASSAGSSYEQY,TRBV19,TRBJ2-7,few
AISEGAVIHEQY,TRBV10-3,TRBJ2-7,-
ASNGQGGFTGELF,TRBV6-1,TRBJ2-2,-
ASSIPSKHTIY,TRBV19,TRBJ1-3,medium-sized
ASSLERGRNEQF,TRBV7-2,TRBJ2-1,-
ASQDTRGTYGYT,TRBV19,TRBJ1-2,medium-sized
ASSPRDTKTHQPQH,TRBV16,TRBJ1-5,-
ASSSSPGTGRSPLH,TRBV27,TRBJ1-6,few
ASSYSKRGDSYEQY,TRBV6-5,TRBJ2-7,-
ASSSSDRVQPQH,TRBV27,TRBJ1-5,-
ASHPEAGTYNEQF,TRBV27,TRBJ2-1,large
ASIGTGRSYEQY,TRBV6-1,TRBJ2-7,-
ASKRTGQTNEKLF,TRBV2,TRBJ1-4,-
ASSLAGAGNTIY,TRBV27,TRBJ1-3,-
ATSRDVQPQH,TRBV15,TRBJ1-5,-
ASSPMTGGPDTIY,TRBV18,TRBJ1-3,-
ASSDLLGKYQETQY,TRBV25-1,TRBJ2-5,-
AWSVPNTEAF,TRBV30,TRBJ1-1,-
ASSLGLSGQGAYYEQY,TRBV13,TRBJ2-7,-
ASSLDRTPPYEQY,TRBV5-1,TRBJ2-7,-
SVSGTGVEY,TRBV29-1,TRBJ2-3,few
ASSESSPGGNEKLF,TRBV2,TRBJ1-4,-
ASSLVWGNSNQPQH,TRBV5-5,TRBJ1-5,few
ASSWTGGGSIYEQY,TRBV4-3,TRBJ2-7,-
ATQGLGYEQY,TRBV19,TRBJ2-7,few
ASSSTGTGELF,TRBV7-6,TRBJ2-2,-
ASSYEGGSNEKLF,TRBV7-2,TRBJ1-4,-
ASKLDRYSNQPQH,TRBV19,TRBJ1-5,-
ASSIRGADTQY,TRBV5-5,TRBJ2-3,-
ASTQSGQGGETQY,TRBV7-9,TRBJ2-5,once
ASSSWTGGYSPLH,TRBV7-2,TRBJ1-6,-
ASSKDNYGYT,TRBV7-9,TRBJ1-2,-
ASSPTVSYNSPLH,TRBV5-1,TRBJ1-6,-
ASSLARLKLESQY,TRBV7-2,TRBJ2-3,-
ASRGQVQSNQPQH,TRBV19,TRBJ1-5,large
ASSLGQGQQPQH,TRBV7-2,TRBJ1-5,-
ASSFIVGYEETQY,TRBV7-2,TRBJ2-5,many
ASSIGAYNSPLH,TRBV19,TRBJ1-6,-
ASSLDAFGYGYT,TRBV5-4,TRBJ1-2,-
ASSLEGRGNTEAF,TRBV11-2,TRBJ1-1,few
ASSQSNFYGYT,TRBV13,TRBJ1-2,-
ASSQGWGADTEAF,TRBV4-1,TRBJ1-1,-
ASSLDTEAF,TRBV5-6,TRBJ1-1,-
ASSPPGLTYEQY,TRBV6-5,TRBJ2-7,-
SVSGPQTGRTGELF,TRBV29-1,TRBJ2-2,-
ASSYDRGIVGYT,TRBV5-1,TRBJ1-2,few
ASTLGPNSPLH,TRBV7-2,TRBJ1-6,many
SVEPQQDTQY,TRBV29-1,TRBJ2-3,-